The TCR beta chain described here comes from a study of monozygotic twins with inflammatory bowel disease. TCRdb reprocessed the 5' RACE reads, keeping one entry per CDR3 protein, no DNA. Its table records 400,000 to 500,000 distinct CDR3 sequences. The length of the CDR3 is 18 residues. Germline V CDR1 and CDR2: MNHEY, SVGAGI. The V call is TRBV6-5, the J call TRBJ2-3; no DNA is available, so the TRBD1 call from TCRdb remains unchecked. The sequencing input was blood. This receptor was obtained from a human donor with ulcerative colitis or Crohn's disease, or a healthy co-twin of an affected twin (not recorded which). CDR3 region: CASSYLPPGQGSTDTQYF.